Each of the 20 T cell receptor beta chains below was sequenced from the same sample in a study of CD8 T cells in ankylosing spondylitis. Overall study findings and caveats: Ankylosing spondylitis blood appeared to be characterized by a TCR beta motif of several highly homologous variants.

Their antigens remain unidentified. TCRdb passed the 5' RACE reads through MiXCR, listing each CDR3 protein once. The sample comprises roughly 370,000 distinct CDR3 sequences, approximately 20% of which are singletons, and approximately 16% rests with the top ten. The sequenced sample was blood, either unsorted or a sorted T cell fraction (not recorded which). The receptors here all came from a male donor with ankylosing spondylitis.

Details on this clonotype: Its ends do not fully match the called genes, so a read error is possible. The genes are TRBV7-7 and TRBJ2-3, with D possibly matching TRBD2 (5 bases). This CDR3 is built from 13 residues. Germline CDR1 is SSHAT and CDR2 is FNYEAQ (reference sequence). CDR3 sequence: CASSFQSGDTQYF. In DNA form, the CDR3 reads TGTGCTAGCAGCTTCCAAAGCGGAGATACGCAGTATTTT.

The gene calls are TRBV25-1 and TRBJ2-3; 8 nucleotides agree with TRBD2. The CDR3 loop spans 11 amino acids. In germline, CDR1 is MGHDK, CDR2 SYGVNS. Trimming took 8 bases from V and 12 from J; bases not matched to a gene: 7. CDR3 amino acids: CASSEGTRQYF. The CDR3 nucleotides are TGTGCCAGCTCGGAGGGGACTAGACAGTATTTT.

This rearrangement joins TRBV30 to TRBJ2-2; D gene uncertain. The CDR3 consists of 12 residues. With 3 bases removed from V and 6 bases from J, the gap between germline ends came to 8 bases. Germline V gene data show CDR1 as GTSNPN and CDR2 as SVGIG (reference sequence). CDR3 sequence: CAWRQSAGELFF. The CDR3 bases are TGTGCCTGGAGGCAGTCCGCCGGGGAGCTGTTTTTT. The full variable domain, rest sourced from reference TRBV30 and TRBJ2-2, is SQTIHQWPATLVQPVGSPLSLECTVEGTSNPNLYWYRQAAGRGLQLLFYSVGIGQISSEVPQNLSASRPQDRQFILSSKKLLLSDSGFYLCAWRQSAGELFFGEGSRLTVL.

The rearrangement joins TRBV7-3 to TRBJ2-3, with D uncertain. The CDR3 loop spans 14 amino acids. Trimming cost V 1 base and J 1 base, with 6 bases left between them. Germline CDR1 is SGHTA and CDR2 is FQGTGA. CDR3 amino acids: CASSLIGRTDTQYF. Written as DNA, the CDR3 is TGTGCCAGCAGCTTAATAGGACGCACAGATACGCAGTATTTT. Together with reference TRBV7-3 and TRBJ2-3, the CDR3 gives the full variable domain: GAGVSQTPSNKVTEKGKYVELRCDPISGHTALYWYRQSLGQGPEFLIYFQGTGAADDSGLPNDRFFAVRPEGSVSTLKIQRTERGDSAVYLCASSLIGRTDTQYFGPGTRLTVL.

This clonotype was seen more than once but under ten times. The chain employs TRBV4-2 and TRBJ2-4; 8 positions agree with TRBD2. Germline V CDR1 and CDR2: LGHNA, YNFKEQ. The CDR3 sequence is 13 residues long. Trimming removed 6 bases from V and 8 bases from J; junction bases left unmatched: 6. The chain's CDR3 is CASSPSGSDIQYF. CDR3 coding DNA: TGTGCCAGCAGTCCCAGCGGGAGTGACATTCAGTACTTC.

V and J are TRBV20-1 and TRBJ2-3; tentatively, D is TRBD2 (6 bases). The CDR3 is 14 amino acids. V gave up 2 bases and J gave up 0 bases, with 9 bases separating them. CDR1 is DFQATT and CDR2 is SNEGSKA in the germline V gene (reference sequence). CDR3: CSARPGLSTDTQYF. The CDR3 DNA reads TGCAGTGCTAGACCGGGACTCAGCACAGATACGCAGTATTTT.

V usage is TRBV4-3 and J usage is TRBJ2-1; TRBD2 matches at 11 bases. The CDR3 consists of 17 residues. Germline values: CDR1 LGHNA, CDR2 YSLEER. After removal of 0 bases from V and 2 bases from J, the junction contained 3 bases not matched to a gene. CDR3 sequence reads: CASSQEAGLAAYNEQFF. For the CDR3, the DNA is TGCGCCAGCAGCCAAGAAGCGGGACTAGCGGCCTACAATGAGCAGTTCTTC.

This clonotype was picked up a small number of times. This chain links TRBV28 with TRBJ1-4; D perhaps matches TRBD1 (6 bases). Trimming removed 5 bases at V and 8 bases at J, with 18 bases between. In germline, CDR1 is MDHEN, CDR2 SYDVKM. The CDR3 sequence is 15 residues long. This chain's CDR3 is CASSPPGGLNEKLFF. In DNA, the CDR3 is TGTGCCAGCAGTCCCCCCGGGGGCTTGAACGAAAAACTGTTTTTT.

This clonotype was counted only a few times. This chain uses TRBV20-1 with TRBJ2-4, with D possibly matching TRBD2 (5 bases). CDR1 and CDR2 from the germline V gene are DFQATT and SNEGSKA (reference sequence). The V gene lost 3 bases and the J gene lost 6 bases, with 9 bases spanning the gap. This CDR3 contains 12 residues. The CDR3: CSARSAGNIQYF. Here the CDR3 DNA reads TGCAGTGCTAGGTCCGCGGGAAACATTCAGTACTTC.

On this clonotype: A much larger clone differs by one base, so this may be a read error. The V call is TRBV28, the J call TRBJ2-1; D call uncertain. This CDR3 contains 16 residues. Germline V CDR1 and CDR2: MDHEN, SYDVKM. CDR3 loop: CASKSWADSSYNEQVF. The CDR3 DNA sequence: TGTGCCAGCAAGTCTTGGGCGGATAGCTCCTACAATGAGCAGGTCTTC.

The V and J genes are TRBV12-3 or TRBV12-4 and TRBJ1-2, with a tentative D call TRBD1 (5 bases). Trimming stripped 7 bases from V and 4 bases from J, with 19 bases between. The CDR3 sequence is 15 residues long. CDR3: CASTSRGEIGYGYTF. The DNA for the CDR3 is TGTGCCAGCACCTCACGGGGGGAAATCGGCTATGGCTACACCTTC.

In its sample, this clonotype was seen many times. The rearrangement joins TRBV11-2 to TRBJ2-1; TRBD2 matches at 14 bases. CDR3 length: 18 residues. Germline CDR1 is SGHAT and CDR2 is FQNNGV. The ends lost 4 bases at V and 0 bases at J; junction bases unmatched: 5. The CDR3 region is CASSSRLAGGGSYNEQFF. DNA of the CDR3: TGTGCCAGCAGCTCACGACTAGCGGGAGGGGGCTCCTACAATGAGCAGTTCTTC.

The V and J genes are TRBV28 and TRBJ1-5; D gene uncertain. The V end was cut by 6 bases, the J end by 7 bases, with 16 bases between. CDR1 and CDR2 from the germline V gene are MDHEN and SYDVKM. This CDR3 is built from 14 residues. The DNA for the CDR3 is TGTGCCAGCAGACTCCGGGTTACGGGCCAGCCCCAGCATTTT. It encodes CASRLRVTGQPQHF.

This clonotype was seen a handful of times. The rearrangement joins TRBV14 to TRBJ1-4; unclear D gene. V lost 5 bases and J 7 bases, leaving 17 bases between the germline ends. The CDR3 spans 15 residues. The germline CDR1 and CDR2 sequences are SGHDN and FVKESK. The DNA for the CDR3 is TGTGCCAGCAGCTCGACACACCAAATGACTGAAAAACTGTTTTTT. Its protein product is CASSSTHQMTEKLFF.

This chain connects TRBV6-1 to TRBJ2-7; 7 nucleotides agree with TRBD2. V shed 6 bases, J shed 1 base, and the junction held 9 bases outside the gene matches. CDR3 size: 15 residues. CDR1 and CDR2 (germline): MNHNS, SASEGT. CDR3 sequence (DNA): TGTGCCAGCAGAAACACACTAGCGCATTCCTACGAGCAGTACTTC. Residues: CASRNTLAHSYEQYF.

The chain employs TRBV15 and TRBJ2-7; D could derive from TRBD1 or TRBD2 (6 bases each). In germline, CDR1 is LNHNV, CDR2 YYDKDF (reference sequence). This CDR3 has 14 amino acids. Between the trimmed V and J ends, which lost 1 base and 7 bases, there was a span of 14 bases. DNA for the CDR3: TGTGCCACCAGCAGAGCCGCGGGAACAGGGGAGCAGTACTTC. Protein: CATSRAAGTGEQYF.

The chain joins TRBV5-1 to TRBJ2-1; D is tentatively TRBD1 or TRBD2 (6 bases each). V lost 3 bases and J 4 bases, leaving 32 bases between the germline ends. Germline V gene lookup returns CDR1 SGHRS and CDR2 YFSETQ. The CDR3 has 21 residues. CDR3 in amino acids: CASSSPMASRSRDNQYNEQFF. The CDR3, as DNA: TGCGCCAGCAGCTCTCCTATGGCCTCCCGGTCGCGGGACAATCAATACAATGAGCAGTTCTTC.

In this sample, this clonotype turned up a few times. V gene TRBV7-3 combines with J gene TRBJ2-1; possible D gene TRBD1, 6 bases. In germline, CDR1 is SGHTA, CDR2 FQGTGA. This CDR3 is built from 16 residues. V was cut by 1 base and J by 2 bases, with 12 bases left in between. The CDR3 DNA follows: TGTGCCAGCAGCTTAAGTTTTGACAGGACCTACAATGAGCAGTTCTTC. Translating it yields CASSLSFDRTYNEQFF.

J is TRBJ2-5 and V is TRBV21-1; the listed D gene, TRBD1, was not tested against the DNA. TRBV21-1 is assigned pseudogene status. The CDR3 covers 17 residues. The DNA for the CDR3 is TGTGCCAGCAGCAAAGTTCGACCCCCGGACAGGGGAGAGACCCAGTACTTC. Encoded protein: CASSKVRPPDRGETQYF.

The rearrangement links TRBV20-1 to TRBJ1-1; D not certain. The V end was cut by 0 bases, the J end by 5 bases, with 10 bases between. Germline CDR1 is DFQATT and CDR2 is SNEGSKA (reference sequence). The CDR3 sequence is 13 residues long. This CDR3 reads CSARDSLRTEAFF. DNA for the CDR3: TGCAGTGCTAGAGACAGCCTTCGGACTGAAGCTTTCTTT.